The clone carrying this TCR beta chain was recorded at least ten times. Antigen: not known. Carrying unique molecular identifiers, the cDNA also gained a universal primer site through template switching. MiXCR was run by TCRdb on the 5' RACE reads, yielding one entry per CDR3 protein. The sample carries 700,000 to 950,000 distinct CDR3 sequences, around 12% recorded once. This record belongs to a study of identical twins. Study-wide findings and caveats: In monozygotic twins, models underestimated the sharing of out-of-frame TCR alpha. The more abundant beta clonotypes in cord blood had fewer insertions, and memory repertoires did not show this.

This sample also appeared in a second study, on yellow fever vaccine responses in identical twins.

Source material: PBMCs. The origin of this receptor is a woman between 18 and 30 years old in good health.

CDR3 coding DNA: TGTGCCAGCAGCCACTTAGAGACCCAGTACTTC. Translation: CASSHLETQYF. The chain combines TRBV3-1 with TRBJ2-5; D is undetermined. Germline CDR1 and CDR2: LGHDT and YNNKEL (reference sequence). CDR3 length equals 11 residues. V lost 3 bases, J lost 4 bases, and 3 bases lay in between.